This is a list of T cell receptor beta chains from one sample in a study of CD8 T cells in Susac syndrome. TCRdb itself ran the immunoSEQ multiplex PCR reads through MiXCR, one entry per CDR3 protein. The sample contains 300,000 to 350,000 distinct CDR3 sequences, about 91% of which appear only once. Sequenced: CD4+ T cells from PBMCs. These receptors all stem from a human donor with multiple sclerosis. Each CDR3 is given with its conserved first and last residue. D genes are given only for firm matches. Rows may omit the clone size; those that give it use once, few, many or a size class.

abundance: NA; v_gene: TRBV5-4; j_gene: TRBJ2-3; d_gene: NA; CDR3nt: TGTGCCAGCAGCTTGGGTGACACCTACACAGATACGCAGTATTTT; CDR3aa: CASSLGDTYTDTQYF
abundance: NA; v_gene: TRBV12-3/TRBV12-4; j_gene: TRBJ2-1; d_gene: NA; CDR3nt: TGTGCCAGCAGTTTGGTACAGGGTGGCGACAATGAGCAGTTCTTC; CDR3aa: CASSLVQGGDNEQFF
abundance: NA; v_gene: TRBV7-8; j_gene: TRBJ1-2; d_gene: NA; CDR3nt: TGTGCCAGCAGGGAACAGGGTAGCTATGGCTACACCTTC; CDR3aa: CASREQGSYGYTF
abundance: NA; v_gene: TRBV30; j_gene: TRBJ2-5; d_gene: TRBD1; CDR3nt: TGTGCCTGGAGCCGCAGGGGGCACGGGGAGACCCAGTACTTC; CDR3aa: CAWSRRGHGETQYF
abundance: NA; v_gene: TRBV7-3; j_gene: TRBJ1-2; d_gene: NA; CDR3nt: TGTGCCAGCAGCCAGCAGGCCCGACAATCGTATGGCTACACCTTC; CDR3aa: CASSQQARQSYGYTF
abundance: few; v_gene: TRBV12-3/TRBV12-4; j_gene: TRBJ2-7; d_gene: NA; CDR3nt: TGTGCCAGCAGGGGGACGGGAGACTCCTACGAGCAGTACTTC; CDR3aa: CASRGTGDSYEQYF
abundance: NA; v_gene: TRBV2; j_gene: TRBJ1-5; d_gene: NA; CDR3nt: TGTGCCAGCAACGAGTTAGGGAATCAGCCCCAGCATTTT; CDR3aa: CASNELGNQPQHF
abundance: NA; v_gene: TRBV15; j_gene: TRBJ2-1; d_gene: TRBD1; CDR3nt: TGTGCCACCAGCAGTCTGACAGGGAGCTCCTACAATGAGCAGTTCTTC; CDR3aa: CATSSLTGSSYNEQFF
abundance: NA; v_gene: TRBV6-2/TRBV6-3; j_gene: TRBJ2-7; d_gene: TRBD2; CDR3nt: TGTGCCAGCAGTTTGACTAGCGTATCCTACGAGCAGTACTTC; CDR3aa: CASSLTSVSYEQYF
abundance: NA; v_gene: TRBV2; j_gene: TRBJ1-1; d_gene: TRBD1; CDR3nt: TGTGCCAGCAGTTCCGACAGGGAGGGTGAAGCTTTCTTT; CDR3aa: CASSSDREGEAFF
abundance: NA; v_gene: TRBV5-1; j_gene: TRBJ2-6; d_gene: NA; CDR3nt: TGCGCCAGCAGCTTGGGCACTAGACAAGGAGCCAACGTCCTGACTTTC; CDR3aa: CASSLGTRQGANVLTF
abundance: NA; v_gene: TRBV30; j_gene: TRBJ1-2; d_gene: NA; CDR3nt: TGTGCCTGGAACCCAGGCTATGGCTACACCTTC; CDR3aa: CAWNPGYGYTF
abundance: NA; v_gene: TRBV29-1; j_gene: TRBJ2-2; d_gene: TRBD2; CDR3nt: TGCAGCGCCACGCGGGGGGGCCGAACCGGGGAGCTGTTTTTT; CDR3aa: CSATRGGRTGELFF
abundance: NA; v_gene: TRBV3-1; j_gene: TRBJ1-2; d_gene: TRBD1; CDR3nt: TGTGCCAGCAGCCCCCGACAGGGAAGCTATGGCTACACCTTC; CDR3aa: CASSPRQGSYGYTF
abundance: NA; v_gene: TRBV7-2; j_gene: TRBJ2-6; d_gene: NA; CDR3nt: TGTGCCAGCAGCCTTAATGCTCGGGGGAGCTCTGGGGCCAACGTCCTGACTTTC; CDR3aa: CASSLNARGSSGANVLTF
abundance: NA; v_gene: TRBV29-1; j_gene: TRBJ1-6; d_gene: NA; CDR3nt: TGCAGCGCCCGGATGGGGAGGGATTCACCCCTCCACTTT; CDR3aa: CSARMGRDSPLHF
abundance: NA; v_gene: TRBV18; j_gene: TRBJ2-7; d_gene: NA; CDR3nt: TGTGCCAGCTCACCACCAAACGGGCACTACGAGCAGTACTTC; CDR3aa: CASSPPNGHYEQYF
abundance: NA; v_gene: TRBV4-1; j_gene: TRBJ1-2; d_gene: NA; CDR3nt: TGCGCCAGCAGCCGTGAGTTAAAGGGGCGGGCAGGTGGCTACACCTTC; CDR3aa: CASSRELKGRAGGYTF
abundance: NA; v_gene: TRBV4-1; j_gene: TRBJ2-1; d_gene: NA; CDR3nt: TGCGCCAGCAGCCAACGGGAAGGAGCTAGCGAATATACTAGCTCCTACAATGAGCAGTTCTTC; CDR3aa: CASSQREGASEYTSSYNEQFF
abundance: NA; v_gene: TRBV6-1; j_gene: TRBJ2-7; d_gene: TRBD1; CDR3nt: TGTGCCAGCAGGCGGTCAGGGGACAGGGCCTACGAGCAGTACTTC; CDR3aa: CASRRSGDRAYEQYF
abundance: NA; v_gene: TRBV5-1; j_gene: TRBJ1-2; d_gene: NA; CDR3nt: TGCGCCAGCAGCTTGGCCAGGGGCCAACAGGGCGATGGCTACACCTTC; CDR3aa: CASSLARGQQGDGYTF
abundance: NA; v_gene: TRBV4-1; j_gene: TRBJ1-4; d_gene: NA; CDR3nt: TGCGCCAGCAGCCAAGTGGGTTTAAGGAATGAAAAACTGTTTTTT; CDR3aa: CASSQVGLRNEKLFF
abundance: NA; v_gene: TRBV20-1; j_gene: TRBJ1-2; d_gene: TRBD1; CDR3nt: TGCAGTGCTGACAGGGAACACTATGGCTACACCTTC; CDR3aa: CSADREHYGYTF
abundance: NA; v_gene: TRBV7-9; j_gene: TRBJ2-1; d_gene: NA; CDR3nt: TGTGCCAGCAGCTTAGGGGGAGATGAGCAGTTCTTC; CDR3aa: CASSLGGDEQFF
abundance: NA; v_gene: TRBV6-2/TRBV6-3; j_gene: TRBJ2-7; d_gene: TRBD2; CDR3nt: TGTGCCAGTACCCTAGGACTAGCGGGAGGTATATACGAGCAGTACTTC; CDR3aa: CASTLGLAGGIYEQYF
abundance: NA; v_gene: TRBV7-9; j_gene: TRBJ1-3; d_gene: NA; CDR3nt: TGTGCCAGCAGCTTACTCAGGGGTGGAAACACCATATATTTT; CDR3aa: CASSLLRGGNTIYF
abundance: NA; v_gene: TRBV2; j_gene: TRBJ1-1; d_gene: NA; CDR3nt: TGTGCCAGCAGTGTTCGTCAGCCCATGAACACTGAAGCTTTCTTT; CDR3aa: CASSVRQPMNTEAFF
abundance: few; v_gene: TRBV10-3; j_gene: TRBJ1-2; d_gene: NA; CDR3nt: TGTGCCATCAGTGTTCGAGACGGGTATGGCTACACCTTC; CDR3aa: CAISVRDGYGYTF
abundance: NA; v_gene: TRBV7-2; j_gene: TRBJ2-1; d_gene: TRBD2; CDR3nt: TGTGCCAGCAGCACTAGCGGGAGGGCCAATGAGCAGTTCTTC; CDR3aa: CASSTSGRANEQFF
abundance: NA; v_gene: TRBV19; j_gene: TRBJ1-2; d_gene: TRBD1; CDR3nt: TGTGCCAGTATTCGAGGGGGCGAAAACTATGGCTACACCTTC; CDR3aa: CASIRGGENYGYTF
abundance: NA; v_gene: TRBV12-3/TRBV12-4; j_gene: TRBJ2-2; d_gene: TRBD1; CDR3nt: TGTGCCAGCGGAAAGACAGGGTTTAGGACCGGGGAGCTGTTTTTT; CDR3aa: CASGKTGFRTGELFF
abundance: NA; v_gene: TRBV4-2; j_gene: TRBJ1-3; d_gene: NA; CDR3nt: TGTGCCAGCAGCGTGAGGGGTCCTGGAAACACCATATATTTT; CDR3aa: CASSVRGPGNTIYF
abundance: NA; v_gene: TRBV11-2; j_gene: TRBJ1-4; d_gene: TRBD1; CDR3nt: TGTGCCAGCAGCCGTGACAGGGGCCTTCTTAAACTGTTTTTT; CDR3aa: CASSRDRGLLKLFF
abundance: NA; v_gene: TRBV2; j_gene: TRBJ2-3; d_gene: NA; CDR3nt: TGTGCCAGCAGTGGTTCAGGGACGTACCTAGGGGGTACGCAGTATTTT; CDR3aa: CASSGSGTYLGGTQYF
abundance: NA; v_gene: TRBV7-9; j_gene: TRBJ2-1; d_gene: NA; CDR3nt: TGTGCCAGCAGCTTAGCGGCTGTGGCCGATGAGCAGTTCTTC; CDR3aa: CASSLAAVADEQFF
abundance: once; v_gene: TRBV20-1; j_gene: TRBJ1-1; d_gene: TRBD1; CDR3nt: TGCAGTGCTGTAGGACAGGTGAACACTGAAGCTTTCTTT; CDR3aa: CSAVGQVNTEAFF
abundance: NA; v_gene: TRBV6-2/TRBV6-3; j_gene: TRBJ2-5; d_gene: NA; CDR3nt: TGTGCCAGCAGTTACGGCGGTGGGGCCTCGGGGGAGACCCAGTACTTC; CDR3aa: CASSYGGGASGETQYF
abundance: NA; v_gene: TRBV10-3; j_gene: TRBJ2-3; d_gene: TRBD2; CDR3nt: TGTGCCATCAGTGGGACTAGGGCCCCCGAAGGAGATACGCAGTATTTT; CDR3aa: CAISGTRAPEGDTQYF
abundance: NA; v_gene: TRBV9; j_gene: TRBJ2-1; d_gene: NA; CDR3nt: TGTGCCAGCAGCCGAACACCGGGACTGAGCTCCTACAATGAGCAGTTCTTC; CDR3aa: CASSRTPGLSSYNEQFF
abundance: NA; v_gene: TRBV7-3; j_gene: TRBJ2-3; d_gene: TRBD1; CDR3nt: TGTGCCAGCAGCTTAACAGCGGACAGGGGTCAGGAGTATTTT; CDR3aa: CASSLTADRGQEYF
abundance: NA; v_gene: TRBV12-3/TRBV12-4; j_gene: TRBJ2-2; d_gene: TRBD2; CDR3nt: TGTGCCAGCAGTCCAAGGACTAGCGGGATCGGCGGGGAGCTGTTTTTT; CDR3aa: CASSPRTSGIGGELFF
abundance: NA; v_gene: TRBV7-9; j_gene: TRBJ2-2; d_gene: NA; CDR3nt: TGTGCCAGCAGCTCAGGGTCGTGGCAGACCCTAACCGGGGAGCTGTTTTTT; CDR3aa: CASSSGSWQTLTGELFF
abundance: NA; v_gene: TRBV19; j_gene: TRBJ1-2; d_gene: NA; CDR3nt: TGTGCCAGTAGGTACAGGGTGGAGCGCGGAGGCTACACCTTC; CDR3aa: CASRYRVERGGYTF
abundance: NA; v_gene: TRBV3-1; j_gene: TRBJ1-5; d_gene: NA; CDR3nt: TGTGCCCCTGGGACGGCCGGCAATCAGCCCCAGCATTTT; CDR3aa: CAPGTAGNQPQHF
abundance: once; v_gene: TRBV6-1; j_gene: TRBJ2-2; d_gene: NA; CDR3nt: TGTGCCAGCAGTGATCCGGCAGGTCTATCCGGGGAGCTGTTTTTT; CDR3aa: CASSDPAGLSGELFF